The clone carrying this T cell receptor (beta chain) has a single count. What it recognizes is unknown. Donors came from a validation cohort of approximately 110 subjects, distinct from the first 666-subject cohort. Germline-derived CDR1 and CDR2 are MNHEY and SMNVEV (reference sequence). The V gene end was trimmed by 2 bases and the J gene end by 5 bases; junction bases not matched to a gene: 6. The CDR3 runs 15 residues. Sequenced by immunoSEQ multiplex PCR; TCRdb stores in-frame clones only, minus some. The sample yields some 130,000 clones, approximately 87% seen once. These data are taken from a study of cytomegalovirus exposure and HLA in healthy donors. Background on the study: The approximately 110 validation repertoires used a platform that matched the one used for the approximately 670 first-cohort repertoires, as a later analysis reported.

Study observations and caveats: The study labeled fewer than 200 TCR beta chains cytomegalovirus-associated. For most TCR sequences rarity was the rule, although some public TCRs occurred in many donors.

The TCR comes from a man younger than 35 in good health and CMV-seronegative. Specimen: PBMCs. V gene TRBV27 combines with J gene TRBJ2-1; 7 nucleotides align to TRBD2. CDR3 nucleotide sequence: TGTGCCAGCAGTTTACTAGCGGAGTTGCACAATGAGCAGTTCTTC. Amino acid sequence: CASSLLAELHNEQFF.